Each of the 5 T cell receptor beta chains below was sequenced from the same sample in a study of cytomegalovirus exposure and HLA in healthy donors. The PCR ran on 60 Vbeta and 13 Jbeta primers. Assay: immunoSEQ multiplex PCR; the TCRdb copy retains only in-frame clones and omits some. The clone table shows about 200,000 clones, with the ten largest holding about 6.5%. Sequenced material: PBMCs. These receptors were obtained from a man aged 25 to 40 in good health and CMV-seronegative.

J is TRBJ1-3 and V is TRBV5-1; 7 bases agree with TRBD1. V gave up 1 base and J gave up 0 bases; unmatched junction bases: 7. Germline V lookup: CDR1 SGHRS, CDR2 YFSETQ. The CDR3 covers 17 residues. CDR3 sequence (DNA): TGCGCCAGCAGCTTGCTTCCGGGACAGACCTCTGGAAACACCATATATTTT. Translating gives CASSLLPGQTSGNTIYF.

V is TRBV27 and J is TRBJ2-7; D is possibly TRBD2 (6 bases). V was clipped by 6 bases and J by 1 base, with 16 bases between them. CDR1 MNHEY and CDR2 SMNVEV come from the germline V gene (reference sequence). The length of the CDR3 is 15 residues. This CDR3 is CASRDLAVNSYEQYF. Written as DNA, the CDR3 is TGTGCCAGCAGAGACTTAGCGGTTAATTCCTACGAGCAGTACTTC.

The genes are TRBV7-6 and TRBJ1-5, with D unresolved. The CDR3 runs 13 residues. From germline, CDR1 is SGHVS and CDR2 FNYEAQ. Trimming left V 3 bases short and J 5 bases short, with 8 bases between. The CDR3 reads CASSLRNDQPQHF. CDR3 DNA: TGTGCCAGCAGCTTGCGCAATGATCAGCCCCAGCATTTT.

The rearrangement joins TRBV9 to TRBJ2-1; 7 bases agree with TRBD2. The CDR3 length is 13 residues. Germline-derived CDR1 and CDR2 are SGDLS and YYNGEE. J gave up 7 bases and V 3 bases, and 4 bases lay outside the gene matches. The CDR3 DNA follows: TGTGCCAGCAGCGGACTAGCCTTAAATGAGCAGTTCTTC. This sequence encodes CASSGLALNEQFF. Based on the CDR3 plus reference TRBV9 and TRBJ2-1, the full variable domain is DSGVTQTPKHLITATGQRVTLRCSPRSGDLSVYWYQQSLDQGLQFLIQYYNGEERAKGNILERFSAQQFPDLHSELNLSSLELGDSALYFCASSGLALNEQFFGPGTRLTVL.

This chain uses TRBV4-1 with TRBJ2-1; 8 bases are a match to TRBD2. The CDR3 covers 20 residues. V was clipped by 0 bases and J by 0 bases; unmatched bases: 13. Germline lookup yields CDR1 MGHRA and CDR2 YSYEKL. The CDR3 DNA is TGCGCCAGCAGCCAAGATTGGGCGGGGGGCCCTCTCAGCTCCTACAATGAGCAGTTCTTC. Encoded protein: CASSQDWAGGPLSSYNEQFF.